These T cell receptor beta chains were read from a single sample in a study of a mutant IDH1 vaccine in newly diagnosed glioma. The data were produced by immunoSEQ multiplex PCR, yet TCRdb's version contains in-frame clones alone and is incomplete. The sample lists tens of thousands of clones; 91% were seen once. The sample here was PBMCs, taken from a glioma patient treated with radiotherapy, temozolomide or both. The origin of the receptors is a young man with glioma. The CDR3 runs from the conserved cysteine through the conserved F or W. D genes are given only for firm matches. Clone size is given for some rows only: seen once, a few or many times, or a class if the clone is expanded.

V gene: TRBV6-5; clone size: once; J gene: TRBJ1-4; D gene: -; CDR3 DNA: TGTGCCAGCAGTCAGCTAGCAACTAATGAAAAACTGTTTTTT; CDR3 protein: CASSQLATNEKLFF
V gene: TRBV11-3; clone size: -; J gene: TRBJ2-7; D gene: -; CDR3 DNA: TGTGCCAGCAGCTTGCTGGGCAGGGAGGACGAGCAGTACTTC; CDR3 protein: CASSLLGREDEQYF
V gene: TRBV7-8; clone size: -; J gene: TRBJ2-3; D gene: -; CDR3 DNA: TGTGCCAGCAGCTCCTCGAGCGCGGATACGCAGTATTTT; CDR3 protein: CASSSSSADTQYF
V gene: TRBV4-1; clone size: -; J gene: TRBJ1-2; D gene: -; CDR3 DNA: TGCGCCAGCAGCCAACAGGGTAGTACCTATGGCTACACCTTC; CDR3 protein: CASSQQGSTYGYTF
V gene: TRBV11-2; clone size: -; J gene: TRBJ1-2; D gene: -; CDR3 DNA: TGTGCCAGCAGCTTAGGTGATAGGGAGGACTATGGCTACACCTTC; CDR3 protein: CASSLGDREDYGYTF
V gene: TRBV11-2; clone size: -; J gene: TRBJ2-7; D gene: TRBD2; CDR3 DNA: TGTGCCAGCAGCTCGGGACTAGCTGGCTACGAGCAGTACTTC; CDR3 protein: CASSSGLAGYEQYF
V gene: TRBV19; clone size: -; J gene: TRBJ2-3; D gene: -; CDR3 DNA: TGTGCCAGTAGTATGTGGGAGGCCACAGATACGCAGTATTTT; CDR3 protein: CASSMWEATDTQYF
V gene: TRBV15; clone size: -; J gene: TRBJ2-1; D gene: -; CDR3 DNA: TGTGCCACCAGCAGAGGCGGCCGGGACAATGAGCAGTTCTTC; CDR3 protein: CATSRGGRDNEQFF
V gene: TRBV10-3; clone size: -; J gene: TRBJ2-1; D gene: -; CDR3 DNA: TGTGCCATCAGTGCGGACCACAATGAGCAGTTCTTC; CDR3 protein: CAISADHNEQFF
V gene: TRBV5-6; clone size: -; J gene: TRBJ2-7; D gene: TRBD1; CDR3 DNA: TGTGCCAGCAGCCTCAGGGGACAGGGGTTTGAGCAGTACTTC; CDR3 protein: CASSLRGQGFEQYF
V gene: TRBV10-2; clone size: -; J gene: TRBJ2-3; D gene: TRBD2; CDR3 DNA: TGCGCCAGCAGAATGACTAGCGGGTACACAGATACGCAGTATTTT; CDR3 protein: CASRMTSGYTDTQYF
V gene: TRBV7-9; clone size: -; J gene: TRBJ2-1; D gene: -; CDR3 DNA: TGTGCCAGCAGCTCGATCTACAATGAGCAGTTCTTC; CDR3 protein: CASSSIYNEQFF
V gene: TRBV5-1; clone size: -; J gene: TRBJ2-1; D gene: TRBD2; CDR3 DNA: TGCGCCAGCAGCTTGGCACCCAATGCGGGAGAAAATGAGCAGTTCTTC; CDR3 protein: CASSLAPNAGENEQFF
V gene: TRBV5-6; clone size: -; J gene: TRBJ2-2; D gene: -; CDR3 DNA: TGTGCCAGCAGCCCGAGGGGGGACCGGAACACCGGGGAGCTGTTTTTT; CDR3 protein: CASSPRGDRNTGELFF
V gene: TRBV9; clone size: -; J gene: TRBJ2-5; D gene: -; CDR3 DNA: TGTGCCAGCAGCCCCTGGAGAGGGGGAGAGACCCAGTACTTC; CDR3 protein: CASSPWRGGETQYF
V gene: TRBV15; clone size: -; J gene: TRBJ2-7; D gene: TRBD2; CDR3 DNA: TGTGCCACCAGCAGAGGCGGGACTAGCGGGACCTACGAGCAGTACTTC; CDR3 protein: CATSRGGTSGTYEQYF
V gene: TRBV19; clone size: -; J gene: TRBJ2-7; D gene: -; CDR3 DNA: TGTGCCAGTAGTATGGGGGGCAGATACGAGCAGTACTTC; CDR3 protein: CASSMGGRYEQYF
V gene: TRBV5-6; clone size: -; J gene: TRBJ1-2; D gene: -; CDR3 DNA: TGTGCCAGCACCTTCTTATCGATTGGCTACACCTTC; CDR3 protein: CASTFLSIGYTF
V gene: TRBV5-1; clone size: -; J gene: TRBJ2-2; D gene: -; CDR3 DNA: TGCGCCAGCAGCCAAGGACCGCGGACGAACACCGGGGAGCTGTTTTTT; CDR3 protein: CASSQGPRTNTGELFF
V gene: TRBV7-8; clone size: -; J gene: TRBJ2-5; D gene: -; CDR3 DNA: TGTGCCAGCAGCTTAGATGGAGGTGGCGAGACCCAGTACTTC; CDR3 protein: CASSLDGGGETQYF
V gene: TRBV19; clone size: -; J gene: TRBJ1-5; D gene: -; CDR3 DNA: TGTGCCAGTAGTATTGTAGGGCTAAGCAATCAGCCCCAGCATTTT; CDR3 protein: CASSIVGLSNQPQHF
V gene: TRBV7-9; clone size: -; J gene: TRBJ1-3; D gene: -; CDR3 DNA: TGTGCCAGCAGCCCACCCGTTTACACCATATATTTT; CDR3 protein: CASSPPVYTIYF
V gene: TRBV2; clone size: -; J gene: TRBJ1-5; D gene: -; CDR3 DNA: TGTGCCAGCAGCCTCCTAGGGATTGGCAATCAGCCCCAGCATTTT; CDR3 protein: CASSLLGIGNQPQHF
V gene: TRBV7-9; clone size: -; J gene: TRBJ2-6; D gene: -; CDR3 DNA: TGTGCCAGCAGCCCGTTAGCCGCAGGGGATCCTGGGGCCAACGTCCTGACTTTC; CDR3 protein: CASSPLAAGDPGANVLTF
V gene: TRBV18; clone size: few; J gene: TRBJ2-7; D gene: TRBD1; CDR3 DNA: TGTGCCAGCTCACCCCTAAGGACAGGGCACTTAACCTACGAGCAGTACTTC; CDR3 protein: CASSPLRTGHLTYEQYF
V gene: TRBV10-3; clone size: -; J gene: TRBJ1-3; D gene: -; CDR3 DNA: TGTGCCATTAGGGGGGACACGAGCTCTGGAAACACCATATATTTT; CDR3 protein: CAIRGDTSSGNTIYF
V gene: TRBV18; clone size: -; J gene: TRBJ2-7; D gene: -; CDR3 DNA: TGTGCCAGCTCACCAGGGGGGGAGCAGTACTTC; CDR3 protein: CASSPGGEQYF
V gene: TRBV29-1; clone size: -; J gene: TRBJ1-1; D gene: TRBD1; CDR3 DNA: TGCAGCGTCGGTGTGGGGACAGGGAGAGGTGAAGCTTTCTTT; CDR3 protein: CSVGVGTGRGEAFF
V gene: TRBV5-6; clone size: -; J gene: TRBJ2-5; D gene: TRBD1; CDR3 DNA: TGTGCCAGCAGCTGGCCTAGGACAGGGGGCTGGTGGGAGACCCAGTACTTC; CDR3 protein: CASSWPRTGGWWETQYF
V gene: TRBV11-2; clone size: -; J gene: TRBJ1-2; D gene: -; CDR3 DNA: TGTGCCAGCAGCTTCGGTAACTATGGCTACACCTTC; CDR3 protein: CASSFGNYGYTF
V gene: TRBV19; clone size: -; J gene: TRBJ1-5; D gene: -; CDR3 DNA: TGTGCCAGTAGTATAGTTCTGGGGATTCAGCCCCAGCATTTT; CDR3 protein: CASSIVLGIQPQHF
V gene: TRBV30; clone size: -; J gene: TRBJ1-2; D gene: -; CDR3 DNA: TGTGCCTCTAAGGGGGGCCCCCCTGGCTACACCTTC; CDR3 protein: CASKGGPPGYTF
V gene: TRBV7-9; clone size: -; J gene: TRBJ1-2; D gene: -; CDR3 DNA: TGTGCCAGCAGCGAACATGGAAAGACCTATGGCTACACCTTC; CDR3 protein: CASSEHGKTYGYTF
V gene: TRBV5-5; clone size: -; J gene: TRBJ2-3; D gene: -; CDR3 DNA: TGTGCCAGCAGCTTTCGGGGGGCGCGGTCCGGGGATACGCAGTATTTT; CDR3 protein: CASSFRGARSGDTQYF
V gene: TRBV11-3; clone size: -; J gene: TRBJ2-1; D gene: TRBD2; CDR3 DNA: TGTGCCAGCAGCAAGGGACTAGCGGGAGGGCACAATGAGCAGTTCTTC; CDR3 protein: CASSKGLAGGHNEQFF
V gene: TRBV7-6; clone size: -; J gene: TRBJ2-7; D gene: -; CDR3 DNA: TGTGCCAGCAGCCCGATGGCTGGCGCGGGAATATACGAGCAGTACTTC; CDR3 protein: CASSPMAGAGIYEQYF
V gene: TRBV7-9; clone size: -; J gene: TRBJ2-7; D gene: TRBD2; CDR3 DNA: TGTGCCAGCAGTAGATGGACTAGCGGGAGTATCAACGAGCAGTACTTC; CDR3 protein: CASSRWTSGSINEQYF
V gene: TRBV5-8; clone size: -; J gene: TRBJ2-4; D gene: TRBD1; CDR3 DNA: TGTGCCAGCAGCGACGGGACAGGTTTAGCCAAAAACATTCAGTACTTC; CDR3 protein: CASSDGTGLAKNIQYF
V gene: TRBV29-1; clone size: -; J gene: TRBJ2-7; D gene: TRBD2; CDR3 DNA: TGCAGCGTTTCAACTGGGACCGGGACTAGCGCTACCTACGAGCAGTACTTC; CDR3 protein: CSVSTGTGTSATYEQYF
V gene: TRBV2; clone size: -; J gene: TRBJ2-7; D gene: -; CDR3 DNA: TGTGCCAGCAGTGAACAGGATCTCTACGAGCAGTACTTC; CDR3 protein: CASSEQDLYEQYF
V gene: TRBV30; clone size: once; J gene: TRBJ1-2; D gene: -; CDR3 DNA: TGTGCCTGGAGCCCCGGGGGGACATATGGCTACACCTTC; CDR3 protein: CAWSPGGTYGYTF
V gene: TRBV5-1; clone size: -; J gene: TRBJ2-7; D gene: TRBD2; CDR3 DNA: TGCGCCAGCAGCTTGGTGGCTAGCGGGAGGAGGGAGCAGTACTTC; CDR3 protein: CASSLVASGRREQYF
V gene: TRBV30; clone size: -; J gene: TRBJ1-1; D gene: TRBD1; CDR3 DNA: TGTGCCTGCCGACAGGGTTGGACTGAAGCTTTCTTT; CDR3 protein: CACRQGWTEAFF
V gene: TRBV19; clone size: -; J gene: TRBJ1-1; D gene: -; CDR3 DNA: TGTGCCAGTAGTAGTCTGGGATCCACTGAAGCTTTCTTT; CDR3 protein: CASSSLGSTEAFF
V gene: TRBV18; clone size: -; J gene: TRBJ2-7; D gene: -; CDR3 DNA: TGTGCCAGCTCACTAGGAGCGGTCACCTACGAGCAGTACTTC; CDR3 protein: CASSLGAVTYEQYF
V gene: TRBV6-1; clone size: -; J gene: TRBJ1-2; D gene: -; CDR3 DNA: TGTGCCAGCAGTGAAAGTAATCGGTGGGGGGGTGGCTATGGCTACACCTTC; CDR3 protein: CASSESNRWGGGYGYTF